These T cell receptor beta chains were read from a single sample in a study of T-cell memory formation after mild COVID-19. TCRdb re-called the 5' RACE reads with MiXCR, one entry per CDR3 protein. The sample records around 340,000 distinct CDR3 sequences, roughly 15% being singletons. The sample taken for sequencing was PBMCs or a T cell subset sorted from them (not recorded which). These receptors were collected from a man younger than 35 who had mild COVID-19 (a few samples of this study predate the infection). Cell type and time point are not known. The CDR3 runs from the conserved cysteine through the conserved F or W. A D gene is named only where the DNA matches it firmly. Part of the rows lack a size; the others show once, few, many or a class for expanded clones.

d_call: -; v_call: TRBV29-1; j_call: TRBJ2-1; clone_size: -; cdr3_nt: TGCAGCGTTGGCGGAGCTTACAATGAGCAGTTCTTC; cdr3_aa: CSVGGAYNEQFF
d_call: -; v_call: TRBV20-1; j_call: TRBJ2-3; clone_size: -; cdr3_nt: TGCAGTGCTAGTTCCCAACGGCCCGCCAGGTATCAAGATACGCAGTATTTT; cdr3_aa: CSASSQRPARYQDTQYF
d_call: TRBD1; v_call: TRBV2; j_call: TRBJ1-5; clone_size: -; cdr3_nt: TGTGCCAGCAATTATCGACAGGGGGTAAATCAGCCCCAGCATTTT; cdr3_aa: CASNYRQGVNQPQHF
d_call: -; v_call: TRBV12-3/TRBV12-4; j_call: TRBJ2-7; clone_size: few; cdr3_nt: TGTGCCAGCAGACTTCAGGGGTTGGGTTACGAGCAGTACTTC; cdr3_aa: CASRLQGLGYEQYF
d_call: -; v_call: TRBV20-1; j_call: TRBJ2-4; clone_size: -; cdr3_nt: TGCAGTGCTAGAGATCTGCCGCGAAACATTCAGTACTTC; cdr3_aa: CSARDLPRNIQYF
d_call: -; v_call: TRBV7-2; j_call: TRBJ2-3; clone_size: many; cdr3_nt: TGTGCCAGCAGCTTTCAGTACCCGAGCACAGATACGCAGTATTTT; cdr3_aa: CASSFQYPSTDTQYF
d_call: TRBD1; v_call: TRBV7-2; j_call: TRBJ1-4; clone_size: -; cdr3_nt: TGTGCCAGCAGCTTAGTAGCCACAGGGGGCGAAAAACTGTTTTTT; cdr3_aa: CASSLVATGGEKLFF
d_call: -; v_call: TRBV9; j_call: TRBJ1-6; clone_size: many; cdr3_nt: TGTGCCAGCTTCATAAGGGGGTCACCCCTCCACTTT; cdr3_aa: CASFIRGSPLHF
d_call: -; v_call: TRBV4-3; j_call: TRBJ1-1; clone_size: -; cdr3_nt: TGCGCCAGCAGCCAGCATGCCAAGGGCGCTGAAGCTTTCTTT; cdr3_aa: CASSQHAKGAEAFF
d_call: TRBD1; v_call: TRBV7-9; j_call: TRBJ1-4; clone_size: -; cdr3_nt: TGTGCCAGCAGCTTATACAGGGGAAATGAAAAACTGTTTTTT; cdr3_aa: CASSLYRGNEKLFF
d_call: -; v_call: TRBV7-2; j_call: TRBJ1-2; clone_size: few; cdr3_nt: TGTGCCAGCAGCCCCGGACACCTTATTGGCTATGGCTACACCTTC; cdr3_aa: CASSPGHLIGYGYTF
d_call: -; v_call: TRBV5-6; j_call: TRBJ1-2; clone_size: many; cdr3_nt: TGTGCCAGCATCGCGAGGACGGCCTGGGGTTATGGCTACACCTTC; cdr3_aa: CASIARTAWGYGYTF
d_call: -; v_call: TRBV18; j_call: TRBJ1-1; clone_size: -; cdr3_nt: TGTGCCAGCTCACCACCTTCACGGGCCGACACTGAAGCTTTT; cdr3_aa: CASSPPSRADTEAF
d_call: -; v_call: TRBV18; j_call: TRBJ1-5; clone_size: many; cdr3_nt: TGTGCCAGCTCACACGGCGGGAACAGGGATCAGCCCCAGCATTTT; cdr3_aa: CASSHGGNRDQPQHF
d_call: -; v_call: TRBV12-3/TRBV12-4; j_call: TRBJ1-1; clone_size: -; cdr3_nt: TGTGCCAGCAGTTTATTGAGTGGTGAAGCTTTCTTT; cdr3_aa: CASSLLSGEAFF
d_call: TRBD1; v_call: TRBV6-5; j_call: TRBJ2-7; clone_size: few; cdr3_nt: TGTGCCAGCAGACGAGACGGACAGGGAACCTACGAGCAGTACTTC; cdr3_aa: CASRRDGQGTYEQYF
d_call: -; v_call: TRBV28; j_call: TRBJ2-3; clone_size: -; cdr3_nt: TGTGCCAGCAGACCTGGACGCGATACGCAGTATTTT; cdr3_aa: CASRPGRDTQYF
d_call: TRBD2; v_call: TRBV7-2; j_call: TRBJ2-3; clone_size: many; cdr3_nt: TGTGCCAGCAGCACCGAGGGACTAGCGGGGGGCACGCAGTATTTT; cdr3_aa: CASSTEGLAGGTQYF
d_call: -; v_call: TRBV6-5; j_call: TRBJ2-7; clone_size: -; cdr3_nt: TGTGCCAGCACCCAGGGCAGGGGAACCCGGTACGAGCAGTACTTC; cdr3_aa: CASTQGRGTRYEQYF
d_call: -; v_call: TRBV7-3; j_call: TRBJ2-5; clone_size: -; cdr3_nt: TGTGCCAGCAGCTTAATTAGTCAAGAGACCCAGTACTTC; cdr3_aa: CASSLISQETQYF
d_call: -; v_call: TRBV2; j_call: TRBJ2-3; clone_size: -; cdr3_nt: TGTGCCAGCAGTCTCGGGAAGCGAGGCACAGATACGCAGTATTTT; cdr3_aa: CASSLGKRGTDTQYF
d_call: -; v_call: TRBV5-1; j_call: TRBJ1-1; clone_size: -; cdr3_nt: TGCGCCAGCAGCTTCACAGGGAAGAACACTGAAGCTTTCTTT; cdr3_aa: CASSFTGKNTEAFF
d_call: -; v_call: TRBV3-1; j_call: TRBJ1-2; clone_size: -; cdr3_nt: TGTGCCAGCAGCCAATCTTCGGGGGATGGCTACACCTTC; cdr3_aa: CASSQSSGDGYTF
d_call: -; v_call: TRBV7-9; j_call: TRBJ2-1; clone_size: -; cdr3_nt: TGTGCCAGCAGCTTAGTTTTGGATCTCAATGAGCAGTTCTTC; cdr3_aa: CASSLVLDLNEQFF
d_call: TRBD2; v_call: TRBV7-2; j_call: TRBJ2-3; clone_size: many; cdr3_nt: TGTGCCAGCAGCTTCCTCTCCAGCGGGGGAAGGTCAGATACGCAGTATTTT; cdr3_aa: CASSFLSSGGRSDTQYF
d_call: TRBD2; v_call: TRBV7-2; j_call: TRBJ2-2; clone_size: many; cdr3_nt: TGTGCCAGCAGGCCTCCGGGACTAGCGAACACCGGGGAGCTGTTTTTT; cdr3_aa: CASRPPGLANTGELFF
d_call: -; v_call: TRBV4-3; j_call: TRBJ1-1; clone_size: -; cdr3_nt: TGCGCCAGCAGCCAAGAAAGGAACACTGAAGCTTTCTTT; cdr3_aa: CASSQERNTEAFF
d_call: TRBD1; v_call: TRBV12-5; j_call: TRBJ2-7; clone_size: -; cdr3_nt: TGTGCTAGTGGTTTCCCCACCGGGACAGGGGGTAACGAGCAGTACTTC; cdr3_aa: CASGFPTGTGGNEQYF